This T cell receptor (beta chain) was found in a study of beta chain features in type 1 diabetes. Study in general: What patients shared with healthy donors was a similar profile of age, gender and cell yields. Regarding the study as a whole: Lower insertion and higher deletion counts appeared at VDJ junctions in type 1 diabetes patients.

Every participating donor gave one draw, a heparinised blood sample averaging around 0.11 L. There are a few counts of this clone. The antigen remains undetermined. All of the isolated RNA was reverse transcribed, so expressed TCRB transcripts were sequenced. An average approximately 3.7 million reads came from naive, central memory and regulatory T cell samples. Assay used: immunoSEQ multiplex PCR; TCRdb lists only in-frame clones, some missing. Of 250,000 to 300,000 clones listed, 7.5% to 9.5% are singletons. The CDR3 length is 16 residues. Germline loops: CDR1 SGHAT, CDR2 FQNNGV. J lost 4 bases, V lost 5 bases, and 4 bases had no gene match.

The sequence was obtained from a young woman in good health. The chain is built from TRBV11-2 and TRBJ2-1, with TRBD2 identical over 14 bases. Sequencing used central memory CD4+ T cells from blood. The CDR3 loop is CASSRGLAGAYNEQFF. The CDR3 bases are TGTGCCAGCAGCCGGGGACTAGCGGGAGCGTACAATGAGCAGTTCTTC.